This is a list of T cell receptor beta chains from one sample in a study of blood T cell repertoires in COVID-19. Generated by immunoSEQ multiplex PCR, the TCRdb table keeps only in-frame clones and is missing some. The data contain some 370,000 clones, more than 70% of them singletons. Sequences were obtained from peripheral blood. These TCRs come from a woman in her twenties or thirties with COVID-19, enrolled during active disease. Both conserved end residues are part of each CDR3. The order of the fields is J gene, V gene, CDR3 length, CDR3 protein.

TRBJ1-2 | TRBV5-1 | 13 | CASSSKAAYGYTF
TRBJ1-2 | TRBV7-6 | 13 | CASSPGQDYGYTF
TRBJ1-2 | TRBV28 | 14 | CASSLTASGGGYTF
TRBJ1-2 | TRBV3-1/TRBV3-2 | 13 | CASSQHRGHGYTF
TRBJ2-7 | TRBV30 | 14 | CAWTHRTENYEQYF
TRBJ1-4 | TRBV28 | 15 | CASSLDQGRNEKLFF
TRBJ1-6 | TRBV5-5 | 14 | CASSSGLNNSPLHF
TRBJ1-4 | TRBV2 | 13 | CASSETGLEKLFF
TRBJ2-2 | TRBV5-4 | 14 | CASSYTGDTGELFF
TRBJ1-2 | TRBV6-5 | 14 | CASSPSTGGYGYTF
TRBJ1-2 | TRBV27 | 16 | CASSLYPRQGERGYTF
TRBJ2-1 | TRBV30 | 13 | CAWSPGTPNEQFF
TRBJ1-6 | TRBV6-5 | 14 | CASSRQGRNSPLHF
TRBJ2-1 | TRBV12-3/TRBV12-4 | 13 | CASTPDPGDEQFF
TRBJ2-7 | TRBV30 | 14 | CAWTLGTGMGEQYF
TRBJ2-7 | TRBV7-8 | 15 | CASSSPRLGAWEQYF
TRBJ1-2 | TRBV19 | 16 | CASSIDARDRGDGYTF
TRBJ1-1 | TRBV3-1/TRBV3-2 | 15 | CASSRAGHMNTEAFF
TRBJ2-3 | TRBV5-1 | 14 | CASSQGTTTDTQYF
TRBJ2-1 | TRBV30 | 13 | CASHGPSPSEQFF
TRBJ2-5 | TRBV5-4 | 14 | CASSPGQLQETQYF
TRBJ2-7 | TRBV3-1/TRBV3-2 | 12 | CASSGEIGRQYF
TRBJ2-5 | TRBV19 | 14 | CASSATTGVETQYF
TRBJ2-7 | TRBV6-2/TRBV6-3 | 16 | CASSYSRQGPLYEQYF
TRBJ1-5 | TRBV15 | 15 | CATSISGTGRQPQHF
TRBJ2-7 | TRBV4-1 | 13 | CASSQSGVREQYF
TRBJ2-7 | TRBV5-1 | 13 | CASSPDRGYEQYF
TRBJ2-1 | TRBV28 | 16 | CASRSGRASSYNEQFF
TRBJ2-3 | TRBV11-2 | 14 | CASSPGAITDTQYF
TRBJ1-2 | TRBV9 | 13 | CASKRSSSYGYTF
TRBJ2-6 | TRBV13 | 16 | CASSPDRASGANVLTF
TRBJ2-7 | TRBV5-1 | 15 | CASSTNRLAGGEQYF
TRBJ2-2 | TRBV19 | 12 | CAIWGGTGELFF
TRBJ2-7 | TRBV12-3/TRBV12-4 | 13 | CASSLGGGYEQYF
TRBJ1-5 | TRBV10-3 | 14 | CAISDRGQIQPQHF
TRBJ2-1 | TRBV2 | 14 | CASSENLAGGEQFF